Below are 30 T cell receptor beta chains sequenced from a single sample in a study of blood T cells in healthy people across ages. Sample-barcoded 5' priming and a J-beta primer mix drove a second PCR of roughly 7 to 11 cycles. One entry per CDR3 protein results from TCRdb running MiXCR on the 5' RACE reads. Of fewer than 1,000,000 distinct CDR3 sequences in the sample, 46% were seen once. The sample was blood. The receptors were sampled from a man older than 75 in good health.

A few counts support this clonotype. The chain combines TRBV11-3 with TRBJ2-5, with D perhaps matching TRBD1 (6 bases). The last part of the DNA fits TRBJ2-7 better; the J call may be wrong. Looked up from germline, CDR1 is SGHNT and CDR2 is YENEEA. This CDR3 contains 13 residues. CDR3 sequence (DNA): TGTGCCAGCAGCTCGGGACACTTGAGCGAGCAGTACTTC. Protein: CASSSGHLSEQYF.

This clonotype came up many times. The rearrangement links TRBV12-3 or TRBV12-4 to TRBJ2-7; D is uncertain. This CDR3 contains 14 residues. Trimming left V 5 bases short and J 6 bases short, with 17 bases between. CDR3 in DNA: TGTGCCAGCAGTAGAGGTGGTACCCCCGCCGAGCAGTACTTC. Translation: CASSRGGTPAEQYF.

The V gene is TRBV20-1, the J gene TRBJ1-2; D is possibly TRBD1 (6 bases). Germline CDR1 reads DFQATT; CDR2 reads SNEGSKA (reference sequence). This CDR3 comprises 15 residues. Trimming removed 6 bases from V and 6 bases from J, with 23 bases in between. This CDR3 is CSASNPTGIRDGYTF. The CDR3 DNA follows: TGCAGTGCGAGCAACCCCACAGGGATAAGGGATGGCTACACCTTC.

The chain carries TRBV6-2 or TRBV6-3 and TRBJ2-7, with D unclear. The DNA end is a closer match to TRBJ2-5, so the J assignment may be wrong. The CDR3 length is 14 residues. Germline V gene lookup returns CDR1 MNHEY and CDR2 SVGEGT. The CDR3 region has the DNA TGTGCCAGCAGTCGAAGTCTGCATCAGGAGACCCAGTACTTC. Amino acid sequence: CASSRSLHQETQYF.

This sequence joins TRBV5-5 and TRBJ2-5, with a possible D match to TRBD1 (5 bases). The V gene lost 2 bases and the J gene lost 7 bases, with 12 bases spanning the gap. The CDR3 has 13 residues. Per germline, CDR1 SGHKS and CDR2 YYEKEE (reference sequence). Here the CDR3 reads CASSLGVTGTQYF. The CDR3 nucleotides are TGTGCCAGCAGCTTAGGGGTGACGGGGACCCAGTACTTC.

This clonotype has just a few counts. V gene TRBV7-2 combines with J gene TRBJ2-5, with D tentatively TRBD2 (6 bases). The DNA end is more similar to TRBJ2-7, so the J call may be wrong. Germline V gene sequence: CDR1 SGHTA, CDR2 FQGNSA. CDR3 length: 14 amino acids. CDR3 sequence: CASSLGDSRYEQYF. CDR3 in DNA: TGTGCCAGCAGCTTAGGGGACTCAAGATACGAGCAGTACTTC.

The V call is TRBV7-8, the J call TRBJ2-1; 10 bases are a match to TRBD2. From germline, CDR1 is SGHVS and CDR2 FQNEAQ. The CDR3 is made up of 15 amino acids. The V segment lost 10 bases and the J segment 9 bases; nucleotides outside the gene matches: 15. The CDR3 DNA reads as TGTGCCACGGGAGCGGGAGGGCTGATTGACAGTGAGCAGTTCTTC. It encodes CATGAGGLIDSEQFF.

This clonotype occurred many times. This rearrangement joins TRBV15 to TRBJ2-5; 7 positions agree with TRBD1. This CDR3 comprises 14 residues. V lost 1 base to trimming and J lost 2 bases; unmatched junction nucleotides: 1. From germline, CDR1 is LNHNV and CDR2 YYDKDF (reference sequence). This CDR3 reads CATSRGDRQETQYF. DNA for the CDR3: TGTGCCACCAGCAGAGGGGACAGACAAGAGACCCAGTACTTC.

This clonotype came up many times. The chain couples TRBV4-2 to TRBJ2-1, with 12 nucleotides matching TRBD2. CDR3 length: 18 residues. With V trimmed by 3 bases and J by 9 bases, 15 bases remained unmatched. Germline V gene lookup returns CDR1 LGHNA and CDR2 YNFKEQ. Written as DNA, the CDR3 is TGTGCCAGCAGCCAGGAGAGCCACACTAGCGGGGGGATCCCTGAGCAGTTCTTC. It encodes CASSQESHTSGGIPEQFF.

J is TRBJ2-3 and V is TRBV7-3, with 7 bases fitting TRBD1. CDR3 length equals 16 residues. Germline V gene sequence: CDR1 SGHTA, CDR2 FQGTGA. V was clipped by 1 base and J by 3 bases; unmatched bases: 7. CDR3 DNA sequence: TGTGCCAGCAGCTTAAACCCCGCAGGGGGAACAGATACGCAGTATTTT. This translates into CASSLNPAGGTDTQYF. Filled out from reference TRBV7-3 and TRBJ2-3, the complete variable domain reads GAGVSQTPSNKVTEKGKYVELRCDPISGHTALYWYRQSLGQGPEFLIYFQGTGAADDSGLPNDRFFAVRPEGSVSTLKIQRTERGDSAVYLCASSLNPAGGTDTQYFGPGTRLTVL.

This clonotype was detected a few times. The CDR3 DNA sequence: TGTGCCAGCAGTTTATTTCCGTCGGGCGGTCAGCCCCAGCATTTT. It is translated as CASSLFPSGGQPQHF. The chain links TRBV27 to TRBJ1-5; D is uncertain. Trimming cost V 1 base and J 6 bases, with 13 bases left between them. From germline, CDR1 is MNHEY and CDR2 SMNVEV (reference sequence). The CDR3 extends over 15 amino acids.

The chain is built from TRBV21-1 and TRBJ2-7; the table names TRBD2, a call not compared with the DNA. TRBV21-1 is designated a pseudogene. This CDR3 is built from 18 residues. CDR3 region: CASSKGPRGPARSYEQYF. In DNA, the CDR3 is TGTGCCAGCAGCAAAGGACCCAGGGGCCCTGCGAGGTCCTACGAGCAGTACTTC.

This clonotype was seen a handful of times. This rearrangement joins TRBV2 to TRBJ2-7; D perhaps matches TRBD2 (6 bases). Germline-derived CDR1 and CDR2 are SNHLY and FYNNEI. There are 16 residues in the CDR3. V lost 2 bases, J lost 4 bases, and 18 bases lay in between. CDR3 region: CASSESGPPGRYEQYF. CDR3 DNA: TGTGCCAGCAGTGAATCAGGCCCCCCGGGGAGGTACGAGCAGTACTTC.

The chain is built from TRBV30 and TRBJ2-7, with 10 bases fitting TRBD1. J gave up 4 bases and V 8 bases, and 5 bases lay outside the gene matches. CDR3 length: 12 residues. CDR1 and CDR2 from the germline V gene are GTSNPN and SVGIG (reference sequence). The CDR3 nucleotides are TGTGCCGTGGACAGGGGGTTGTACGAGCAGTACTTC. As protein: CAVDRGLYEQYF. Full variable domain (remainder filled in from reference TRBV30 and TRBJ2-7): SQTIHQWPATLVQPVGSPLSLECTVEGTSNPNLYWYRQAAGRGLQLLFYSVGIGQISSEVPQNLSASRPQDRQFILSSKKLLLSDSGFYLCAVDRGLYEQYFGPGTRLTVT.

This clonotype showed up just a few times. The chain carries TRBV20-1 and TRBJ1-6; the D is unclear. Between the trimmed V and J ends, which lost 0 bases and 10 bases, there was a span of 10 bases. This CDR3 has 13 residues. CDR1 and CDR2 (germline): DFQATT, SNEGSKA (reference sequence). The CDR3 DNA follows: TGCAGTGCTAGAGACACGGGCGGCTCACCCCTCCACTTT. Protein sequence: CSARDTGGSPLHF.

In this sample, this clonotype turned up many times. V and J are TRBV5-1 and TRBJ2-1; 12 nucleotides line up with TRBD1. CDR1 and CDR2 from the germline V gene are SGHRS and YFSETQ. Trimming removed 2 bases from V and 9 bases from J; junction bases left unmatched: 12. This CDR3 contains 17 residues. DNA of the CDR3: TGCGCCAGCAGCTTAAATTTGGTGGGACAGGGGGCAGGTGAGCAGTTCTTC. Residues: CASSLNLVGQGAGEQFF.

V gene TRBV20-1 combines with J gene TRBJ2-3; 11 bases line up with TRBD2. V shed 5 bases, J shed 5 bases, and the junction held 6 bases outside the gene matches. The V gene's germline CDR1 is DFQATT and CDR2 SNEGSKA (reference sequence). The CDR3 consists of 14 residues. The CDR3 is CSALAGGDRDTQYF. DNA for the CDR3: TGCAGTGCTTTAGCGGGAGGGGACCGAGATACGCAGTATTTT.

This clonotype was seen a few times. In DNA, the CDR3 is TGCAGTGCTAGAGATGGGCAGGTCTATGGCTACACCTTC. Its translation: CSARDGQVYGYTF. This rearrangement joins TRBV20-1 to TRBJ1-2; D unclear. Per the germline V gene, CDR1 is DFQATT and CDR2 is SNEGSKA (reference sequence). CDR3 length: 13 amino acids. V was shortened by 0 bases and J by 4 bases, with 9 bases between the two germline ends.

V gene TRBV20-1 combines with J gene TRBJ2-1; 7 bases fit TRBD1. From germline, CDR1 is DFQATT and CDR2 SNEGSKA (reference sequence). The CDR3 extends over 12 amino acids. Unmatched junction bases numbered 9, after V lost 6 bases and J lost 10 bases. CDR3 sequence: CSATSGQSEQFF. The DNA for the CDR3 is TGCAGTGCCACATCGGGACAGTCGGAGCAGTTCTTC.

This rearrangement joins TRBV28 to TRBJ1-5; a weak D match, TRBD1 (6 bases). Trimming removed 6 bases from V and 0 bases from J, with 12 bases in between. This CDR3 is 15 amino acids long. Germline assignment: CDR1 MDHEN and CDR2 SYDVKM. Here the CDR3 reads CASRHTGNSNQPQHF. CDR3 nucleotide sequence: TGTGCCAGCAGGCATACAGGGAATAGCAATCAGCCCCAGCATTTT.

This sequence joins TRBV27 and TRBJ2-5, with D perhaps matching TRBD1 (5 bases). The germline gives CDR1 MNHEY, CDR2 SMNVEV (reference sequence). Trimming removed 1 base from V and 5 bases from J, with 11 bases in between. The CDR3 runs to 14 residues. The chain's CDR3 is CASSLYPRVETQYF. CDR3 in DNA: TGTGCCAGCAGTTTATACCCCAGGGTTGAGACCCAGTACTTC.

This chain connects TRBV20-1 to TRBJ2-3; 12 bases map to TRBD2. The germline gives CDR1 DFQATT, CDR2 SNEGSKA (reference sequence). Trimming removed 5 bases from V and 4 bases from J; junction bases left unmatched: 7. The CDR3 has 15 residues. The CDR3 spells CSAEGLAGTPDTQYF. The CDR3 DNA reads TGCAGTGCTGAAGGACTAGCGGGAACCCCAGATACGCAGTATTTT.

At least ten counts were recorded for this clonotype. V usage is TRBV5-1 and J usage is TRBJ2-1, with D perhaps TRBD1 (6 bases). The CDR3 loop spans 14 amino acids. The V end was cut by 0 bases, the J end by 7 bases, with 11 bases between. Germline CDR1 is SGHRS and CDR2 is YFSETQ. The CDR3 DNA follows: TGCGCCAGCAGCTTGGATCAGGGGTGGAATGAGCAGTTCTTC. It yields the protein CASSLDQGWNEQFF.

This clonotype came up a few times. The chain employs TRBV29-1 and TRBJ2-3, with 12 bases that match TRBD2. The length of the CDR3 is 17 residues. Looked up from germline, CDR1 is SQVTM and CDR2 is ANQGSEA. V dropped 7 bases and J dropped 5; count of bases not matched to a gene: 16. DNA for the CDR3: TGCAGCGCCAGTGGCCTAGCGGGAGGGCTCGGTGGAGATACGCAGTATTTT. Translation gives CSASGLAGGLGGDTQYF.

V is TRBV29-1 and J is TRBJ2-7; 9 bases align to TRBD1. V shed 7 bases, J shed 7 bases, and the junction held 11 bases outside the gene matches. The germline V gene has CDR1 SQVTM and CDR2 ANQGSEA. CDR3 size: 13 residues. Written as DNA, the CDR3 is TGCAGCGCCGCCCGGGACAGGGTCGGGGAGCAGTACTTC. Protein product: CSAARDRVGEQYF.

In its sample, this clonotype was seen a few times. The chain employs TRBV27 and TRBJ2-4, with a weak D call TRBD1 (5 bases). With 6 bases removed from V and 1 base from J, the gap between germline ends came to 13 bases. The CDR3 has 15 amino acids. CDR1 is MNHEY, CDR2 SMNVEV, per germline (reference sequence). The DNA for the CDR3 is TGTGCCAGCAGCCCCTGGGCAGGGGCCAAAAACATTCAGTACTTC. Protein product: CASSPWAGAKNIQYF.

This chain joins TRBV5-1 and TRBJ2-1; D is uncertain. The CDR3 has 15 amino acids. The V and J ends lost 0 bases and 8 bases respectively, with 15 bases between them. CDR1 is SGHRS and CDR2 is YFSETQ in the germline V gene. The CDR3 DNA follows: TGCGCCAGCAGCTTGGGAACTGGTAATTTGGATGAGCAGTTCTTC. Encoded protein: CASSLGTGNLDEQFF.

This sequence joins TRBV11-2 and TRBJ1-1; D uncertain. CDR1 and CDR2 (germline): SGHAT, FQNNGV. This CDR3 has 14 amino acids. Between the trimmed V and J ends, which lost 7 bases and 4 bases, there was a span of 16 bases. In nucleotides, the CDR3 is TGTGCCAGCAAAGTCGAATCTCGGGGCACTGAAGCTTTCTTT. Protein sequence: CASKVESRGTEAFF. The complete variable domain, with remaining parts taken from reference TRBV11-2 and TRBJ1-1, reads EAGVAQSPRYKIIEKRQSVAFWCNPISGHATLYWYQQILGQGPKLLIQFQNNGVVDDSQLPKDRFSAERLKGVDSTLKIQPAKLEDSAVYLCASKVESRGTEAFFGQGTRLTVV.

Only one count was recorded for this clonotype. The chain recombines TRBV3-1 with TRBJ2-3; D gene uncertain. Germline V gene sequence: CDR1 LGHDT, CDR2 YNNKEL (reference sequence). CDR3 size: 11 residues. With 4 bases removed from V and 10 bases from J, the gap between germline ends came to 9 bases. CDR3 loop: CASSRGRAQYF. DNA for the CDR3: TGTGCCAGCAGCCGGGGAAGAGCGCAGTATTTT.

The chain is built from TRBV12-3 or TRBV12-4 and TRBJ2-3; perhaps TRBD2 as D (6 bases). This CDR3 has 14 amino acids. V was shortened by 5 bases and J by 2 bases, with 11 bases between the two germline ends. The CDR3 DNA reads TGTGCCAGCAGTCGGGGGTCGGACACAGATACGCAGTATTTT. It codes for CASSRGSDTDTQYF.